This T cell receptor beta chain emerged from a study of blood T cell repertoires in COVID-19. The table came from immunoSEQ multiplex PCR; TCRdb's copy has only in-frame clones and leaves some out. Of some 190,000 clones listed, approximately 85% are singletons. Trimming at V came to 1 base and at J to 5 bases, leaving 13 bases not matched to a gene. This CDR3 is 18 amino acids long. Germline V gives CDR1 LGHDT, CDR2 YNNKEL (reference sequence). The V call is TRBV3-1 (or the pseudogene TRBV3-2), the J call TRBJ2-3; TRBD1 matches 9 bases. The specimen sequenced was peripheral blood. This sequence originates from a man in his fifties or sixties with acute or convalescent COVID-19. The CDR3 reads CASSQGSHGTGRGDTQYF. CDR3 nucleotides: TGTGCCAGCAGCCAAGGGAGTCACGGGACAGGGAGGGGAGATACGCAGTATTTT.